The rows below give T cell receptor beta chains drawn from one sample of a study of T cells after yellow fever vaccination. Each CDR3 protein gets one entry after TCRdb re-called the 5' RACE reads with MiXCR. The sample has more than 300,000 distinct CDR3 sequences, about 10% seen once. The source was CD4+ T cells sorted from PBMCs, collected 45 days after the yellow fever booster vaccination. Source of these receptors: a man aged 18 to 30 who received the YFV17D yellow fever vaccine. Each CDR3 is given with its conserved first and last residue. Each record gives: clone size, D gene, V gene, J gene, CDR3 DNA, CDR3 protein. The D gene is left open where the match is weak. Some rows have no size entry. The others give once, few or many, or a class for an expanded clone.

abundance: few
d_gene: -
v_gene: TRBV19
j_gene: TRBJ1-1
CDR3nt: TGTGCCAGTCGCCCGAACACTGAAGCTTTCTTT
CDR3aa: CASRPNTEAFF

abundance: once
d_gene: TRBD1
v_gene: TRBV18
j_gene: TRBJ2-5
CDR3nt: TGTGCCAGCCTGGACAGGGTGAAAGAGACCCAGTACTTC
CDR3aa: CASLDRVKETQYF

abundance: -
d_gene: -
v_gene: TRBV28
j_gene: TRBJ1-3
CDR3nt: TGTGCCAGCAGCTCGGGTCCCCTCGGAAACACCATATATTTT
CDR3aa: CASSSGPLGNTIYF

abundance: many
d_gene: TRBD1
v_gene: TRBV7-2
j_gene: TRBJ1-1
CDR3nt: TGTGCCAGCAGCCGGGACAGATTTTTCACTGAAGCTTTCTTT
CDR3aa: CASSRDRFFTEAFF

abundance: -
d_gene: -
v_gene: TRBV19
j_gene: TRBJ2-5
CDR3nt: TGTGCCAGTAGTATAGTTAGGGGCGCCGGGGAGACCCAGTACTTC
CDR3aa: CASSIVRGAGETQYF

abundance: many
d_gene: TRBD1
v_gene: TRBV4-1
j_gene: TRBJ1-2
CDR3nt: TGCGCCAGCAGCCAAGAAGAGACAGGGACCTATGGCTACACCTTC
CDR3aa: CASSQEETGTYGYTF

abundance: few
d_gene: TRBD1
v_gene: TRBV20-1
j_gene: TRBJ2-1
CDR3nt: TGCAGTGGCGTAGCCGGGACAGTTTCCTACAATGAGCAGTTCTTC
CDR3aa: CSGVAGTVSYNEQFF

abundance: -
d_gene: TRBD1
v_gene: TRBV7-6
j_gene: TRBJ2-2
CDR3nt: TGTGCCAGCAGCTTAGACAGGGGGCGACGCGGGGAGCTGTTTTTT
CDR3aa: CASSLDRGRRGELFF

abundance: -
d_gene: -
v_gene: TRBV12-3/TRBV12-4
j_gene: TRBJ1-4
CDR3nt: TGTGCCAGCAGCCAAATTGTTGGGGGGAATGAAAAACTGTTTTTT
CDR3aa: CASSQIVGGNEKLFF

abundance: -
d_gene: -
v_gene: TRBV7-2
j_gene: TRBJ2-1
CDR3nt: TGTGCCAGCAGCTTATATCGGGTCGGGAATGAGCAGTTCTTC
CDR3aa: CASSLYRVGNEQFF

abundance: -
d_gene: TRBD1
v_gene: TRBV11-2
j_gene: TRBJ2-6
CDR3nt: TGTGCCAGCAGCTTGCTACAGGGGCGACGTGGGGCCAACGTCCTGACTTTC
CDR3aa: CASSLLQGRRGANVLTF

abundance: few
d_gene: -
v_gene: TRBV10-3
j_gene: TRBJ1-3
CDR3nt: TGTGCCACCTCACCCCAGAGGTGGTCTGGAAACACCATATATTTT
CDR3aa: CATSPQRWSGNTIYF

abundance: few
d_gene: -
v_gene: TRBV20-1
j_gene: TRBJ2-5
CDR3nt: TGCAGTGCCACAGTAGAAGGAGAGACCCAGTACTTC
CDR3aa: CSATVEGETQYF

abundance: few
d_gene: -
v_gene: TRBV15
j_gene: TRBJ2-6
CDR3nt: TGTGCCACCAGCAGAGATATCAGCTCTGGGGCCAACGTCCTGACTTTC
CDR3aa: CATSRDISSGANVLTF

abundance: -
d_gene: -
v_gene: TRBV12-3/TRBV12-4
j_gene: TRBJ2-5
CDR3nt: TGTGCCAGCAGTGCCACAGGAGCTCCGGAGACCCAGTACTTC
CDR3aa: CASSATGAPETQYF

abundance: many
d_gene: TRBD2
v_gene: TRBV12-3/TRBV12-4
j_gene: TRBJ2-1
CDR3nt: TGTGCCAGCCGCCAGTGGGCGGGGGTCTACAATGAGCAGTTCTTC
CDR3aa: CASRQWAGVYNEQFF

abundance: few
d_gene: -
v_gene: TRBV7-2
j_gene: TRBJ2-7
CDR3nt: TGTGCCAGCAGCTTAAATATGTGGGCGGGCCAAGACTTC
CDR3aa: CASSLNMWAGQDF

abundance: -
d_gene: -
v_gene: TRBV28
j_gene: TRBJ1-2
CDR3nt: TGTGCCAGCAGTCCTTTGGGCCGCGGACTAGGGAATGGCTACACCTTC
CDR3aa: CASSPLGRGLGNGYTF

abundance: many
d_gene: TRBD2
v_gene: TRBV10-3
j_gene: TRBJ2-1
CDR3nt: TGTGCCATCACCAGCGGGGCCTCCTACAATGAGCAGTTCTTC
CDR3aa: CAITSGASYNEQFF

abundance: -
d_gene: TRBD1
v_gene: TRBV15
j_gene: TRBJ1-6
CDR3nt: TGTGCCACCAGCAGGGACAGGGGGCGGGACCCCCTCCACTTT
CDR3aa: CATSRDRGRDPLHF

abundance: few
d_gene: -
v_gene: TRBV30
j_gene: TRBJ1-6
CDR3nt: TGTGCCTGGAGCGGCGTTTCACCCCTCCACTTT
CDR3aa: CAWSGVSPLHF

abundance: few
d_gene: TRBD2
v_gene: TRBV2
j_gene: TRBJ2-7
CDR3nt: TGTGCCAGCAGTGTGGGGGGGGACGAGCAGTACTTC
CDR3aa: CASSVGGDEQYF

abundance: few
d_gene: TRBD1
v_gene: TRBV10-3
j_gene: TRBJ2-1
CDR3nt: TGTGCCATCAGTGGAAGTGAGGGGGCCTTCTACAATGAGCAGTTCTTC
CDR3aa: CAISGSEGAFYNEQFF

abundance: -
d_gene: TRBD2
v_gene: TRBV20-1
j_gene: TRBJ2-3
CDR3nt: TGCAGTGCGTCTTTAGCGGGGGGGCCCGCGGGCACAGATACGCAGTATTTT
CDR3aa: CSASLAGGPAGTDTQYF

abundance: few
d_gene: -
v_gene: TRBV28
j_gene: TRBJ1-2
CDR3nt: TGTGCCAGCATCTCTCGTCCGTCCCCTAACTATGGCTACACCTTC
CDR3aa: CASISRPSPNYGYTF

abundance: -
d_gene: -
v_gene: TRBV5-1
j_gene: TRBJ2-2
CDR3nt: TGCGCCAGCAGCTTCGACAGTCCGAACACCGGGGAGCTGTTTTTT
CDR3aa: CASSFDSPNTGELFF

abundance: many
d_gene: -
v_gene: TRBV5-1
j_gene: TRBJ1-3
CDR3nt: TGCGCCAGCAGCTTGGGGGTTGACGGACTGATAAACACCATATATTTT
CDR3aa: CASSLGVDGLINTIYF

abundance: -
d_gene: -
v_gene: TRBV18
j_gene: TRBJ1-1
CDR3nt: TGTGCCAGCTCGTCTTCCCCCGGGGGCATTGAAGCTTTCTTT
CDR3aa: CASSSSPGGIEAFF

abundance: many
d_gene: -
v_gene: TRBV18
j_gene: TRBJ2-3
CDR3nt: TGTGCCAGCTCACCACCGTCGGCACCCACAGATACGCAGTATTTT
CDR3aa: CASSPPSAPTDTQYF

abundance: few
d_gene: -
v_gene: TRBV3-1
j_gene: TRBJ2-1
CDR3nt: TGTGCCAGCAGCCATCCGCGGGGGCGTCCACATGAGCAGTTCTTC
CDR3aa: CASSHPRGRPHEQFF

abundance: -
d_gene: -
v_gene: TRBV15
j_gene: TRBJ2-7
CDR3nt: TGTGCCACCAGCAGGGGGGGCGGAGGCTCCTACGAGCAGTACTTC
CDR3aa: CATSRGGGGSYEQYF

abundance: few
d_gene: -
v_gene: TRBV20-1
j_gene: TRBJ2-3
CDR3nt: TGCAGTGCTAGAGATCAGAGGGGAGCAGATACGCAGTATTTT
CDR3aa: CSARDQRGADTQYF

abundance: few
d_gene: -
v_gene: TRBV6-2/TRBV6-3
j_gene: TRBJ1-1
CDR3nt: TGTGCCAGCAGTGCCCCAATCTTCGCTGAAGCTTTCTTT
CDR3aa: CASSAPIFAEAFF

abundance: few
d_gene: -
v_gene: TRBV7-2
j_gene: TRBJ1-5
CDR3nt: TGTGCCAGCAGCTTAGGAGGGTGGATGGGCAATCAGCCCCAGCATTTT
CDR3aa: CASSLGGWMGNQPQHF

abundance: -
d_gene: -
v_gene: TRBV5-1
j_gene: TRBJ1-1
CDR3nt: TGCGCCAGCAGCTTGGGAGTGACACTGGACACTGAAGCTTTCTTT
CDR3aa: CASSLGVTLDTEAFF

abundance: -
d_gene: TRBD2
v_gene: TRBV7-6
j_gene: TRBJ2-3
CDR3nt: TGTGCCAGCAGCTTTTCGGGGGGGGGCACAGATACGCAGTATTTT
CDR3aa: CASSFSGGGTDTQYF

abundance: many
d_gene: -
v_gene: TRBV12-3/TRBV12-4
j_gene: TRBJ2-1
CDR3nt: TGTGCCAGCAGTTTCCGGGGCCGCAACAATGAGCAGTTCTTC
CDR3aa: CASSFRGRNNEQFF

abundance: few
d_gene: -
v_gene: TRBV3-1
j_gene: TRBJ2-5
CDR3nt: TGTGCCAGCAGCCAAGGCCGGGGAAAAGAGACCCAGTACTTC
CDR3aa: CASSQGRGKETQYF

abundance: -
d_gene: TRBD1
v_gene: TRBV2
j_gene: TRBJ2-7
CDR3nt: TGTGCCAGCAGGTCCCTGGGACAGGTAACCTACGAGCAGTACTTC
CDR3aa: CASRSLGQVTYEQYF

abundance: few
d_gene: -
v_gene: TRBV3-1
j_gene: TRBJ2-7
CDR3nt: TGTGCCAGCAGCCCTCGGGCGGGGCCCGACTCCTACGAGCAGTACTTC
CDR3aa: CASSPRAGPDSYEQYF

abundance: few
d_gene: TRBD2
v_gene: TRBV4-3
j_gene: TRBJ2-1
CDR3nt: TGCGCCAGCAGCCGCTGGGCTAGCGGGGAGTTACTCAATGAGCAGTTCTTC
CDR3aa: CASSRWASGELLNEQFF

abundance: many
d_gene: -
v_gene: TRBV3-1
j_gene: TRBJ1-2
CDR3nt: TGTGCCAGCAGCCAAGGACTGACTTCTAACTATGGCTACACCTTC
CDR3aa: CASSQGLTSNYGYTF

abundance: many
d_gene: -
v_gene: TRBV21-1
j_gene: TRBJ1-1
CDR3nt: TGTGCCAGCAGCCTGTGGCGGGGGACTAACACTGAAGCTTTCTTT
CDR3aa: CASSLWRGTNTEAFF